This TCR beta chain was recovered during a study of post-analysis software for immune sequencing data. In the study overall: Secondary progressive, relapsing-remitting and progressive-relapsing multiple sclerosis were among the included disease courses. Study-wide results and limits: The study found significantly lower normalized Chao1 diversity in multiple sclerosis patients than in controls. F measure showed strong co-clustering of same-batch samples.

cDNA libraries of TCR beta carried unique molecular identifiers. A population of roughly 0.9 to 11 million T cells gave rise to roughly 0.5 million cDNA molecules. TCRdb processed the PCR reads anew with MiXCR; each CDR3 protein has one entry. The sample records hundreds of thousands of distinct CDR3 sequences, approximately 30% being singletons. With respect to this clonotype: No antigen is known for it. Germline is not matched at one junction end, which may reflect a read error.

This TCR derives from a girl aged 10 to 17 with multiple sclerosis. The sample was blood.

The CDR3 here is CARSSARWNEQFF. CDR3 nucleotide sequence: TGTGCCCGCAGCTCGGCAAGGTGGAATGAGCAGTTCTTC. The chain carries TRBV7-6 and TRBJ2-1; the D is unclear. CDR1 is SGHVS, CDR2 FNYEAQ, per germline. There are 13 residues in the CDR3.